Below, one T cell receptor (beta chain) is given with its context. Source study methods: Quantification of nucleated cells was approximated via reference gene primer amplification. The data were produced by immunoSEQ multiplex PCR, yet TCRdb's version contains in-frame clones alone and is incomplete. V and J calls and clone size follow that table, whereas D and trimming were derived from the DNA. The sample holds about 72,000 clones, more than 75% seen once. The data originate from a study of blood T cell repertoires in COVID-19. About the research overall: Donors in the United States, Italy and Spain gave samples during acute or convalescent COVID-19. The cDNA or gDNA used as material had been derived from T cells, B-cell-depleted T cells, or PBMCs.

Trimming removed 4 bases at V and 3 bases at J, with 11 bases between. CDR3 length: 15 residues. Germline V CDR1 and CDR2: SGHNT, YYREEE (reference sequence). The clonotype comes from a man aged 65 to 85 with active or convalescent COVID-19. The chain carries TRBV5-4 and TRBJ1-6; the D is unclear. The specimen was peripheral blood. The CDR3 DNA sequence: TGTGCCAGCAGCCCTGCCCTACTCTATAATTCACCCCTCCACTTT. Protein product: CASSPALLYNSPLHF.